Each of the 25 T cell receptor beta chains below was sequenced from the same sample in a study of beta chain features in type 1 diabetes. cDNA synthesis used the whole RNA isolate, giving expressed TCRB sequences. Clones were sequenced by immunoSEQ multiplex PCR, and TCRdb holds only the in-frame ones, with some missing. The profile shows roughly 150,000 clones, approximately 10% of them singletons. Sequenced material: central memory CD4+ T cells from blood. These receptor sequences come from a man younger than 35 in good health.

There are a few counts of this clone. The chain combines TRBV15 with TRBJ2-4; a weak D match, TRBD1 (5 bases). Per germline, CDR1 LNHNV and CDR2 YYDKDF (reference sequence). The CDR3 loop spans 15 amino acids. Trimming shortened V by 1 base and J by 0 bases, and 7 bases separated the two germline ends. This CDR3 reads CATSRAGIAKNIQYF. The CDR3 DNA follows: TGTGCCACCAGCAGAGCAGGGATAGCCAAAAACATTCAGTACTTC.

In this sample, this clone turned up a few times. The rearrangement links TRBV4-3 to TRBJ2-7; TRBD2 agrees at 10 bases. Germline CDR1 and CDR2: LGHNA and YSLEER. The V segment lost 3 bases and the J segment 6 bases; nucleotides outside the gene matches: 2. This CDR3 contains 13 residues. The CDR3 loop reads CASSHRTSGEQYF. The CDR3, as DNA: TGCGCCAGCAGCCACAGGACTAGCGGCGAGCAGTACTTC.

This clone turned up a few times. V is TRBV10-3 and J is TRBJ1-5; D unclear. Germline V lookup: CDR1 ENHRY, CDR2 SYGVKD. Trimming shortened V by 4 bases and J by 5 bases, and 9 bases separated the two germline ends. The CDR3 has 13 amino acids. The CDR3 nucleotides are TGTGCCATCAGTGCCGGATTGGATCAGCCCCAGCATTTT. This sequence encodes CAISAGLDQPQHF.

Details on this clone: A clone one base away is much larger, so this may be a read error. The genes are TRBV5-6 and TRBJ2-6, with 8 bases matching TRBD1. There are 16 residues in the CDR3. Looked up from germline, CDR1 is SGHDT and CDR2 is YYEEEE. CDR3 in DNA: TGTGCCAGCAGCTGGTGGACAGGGACCGGGGCCAACGTCCGGACTTTC. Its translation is CASSWWTGTGANVRTF. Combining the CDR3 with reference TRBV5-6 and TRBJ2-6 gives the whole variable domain DAGVTQSPTHLIKTRGQQVTLRCSPKSGHDTVSWYQQALGQGPQFIFQYYEEEERQRGNFPDRFSGHQFPNYSSELNVNALLLGDSALYLCASSWWTGTGANVRTFGAGSRLTVL.

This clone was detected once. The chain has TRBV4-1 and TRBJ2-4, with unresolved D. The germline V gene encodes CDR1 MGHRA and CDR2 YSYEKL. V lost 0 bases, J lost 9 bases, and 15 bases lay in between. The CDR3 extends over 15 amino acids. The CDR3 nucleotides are TGCGCCAGCAGCCAAGATCCCGCAGAAGTAGGCATTCAGTACTTC. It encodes CASSQDPAEVGIQYF.

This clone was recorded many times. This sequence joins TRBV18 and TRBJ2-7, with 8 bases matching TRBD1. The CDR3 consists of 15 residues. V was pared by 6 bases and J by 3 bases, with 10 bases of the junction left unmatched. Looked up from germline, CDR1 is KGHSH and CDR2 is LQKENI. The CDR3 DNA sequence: TGTGCCAGCTCCTCCGAGACAGGGGCACTCTACGAGCAGTACTTC. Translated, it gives CASSSETGALYEQYF.

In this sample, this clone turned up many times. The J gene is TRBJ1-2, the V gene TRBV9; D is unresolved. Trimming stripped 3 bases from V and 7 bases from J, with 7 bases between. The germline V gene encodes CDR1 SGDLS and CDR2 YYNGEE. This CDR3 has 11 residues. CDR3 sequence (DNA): TGTGCCAGCAGCGGGGGTTTTGGCTACACCTTC. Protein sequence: CASSGGFGYTF.

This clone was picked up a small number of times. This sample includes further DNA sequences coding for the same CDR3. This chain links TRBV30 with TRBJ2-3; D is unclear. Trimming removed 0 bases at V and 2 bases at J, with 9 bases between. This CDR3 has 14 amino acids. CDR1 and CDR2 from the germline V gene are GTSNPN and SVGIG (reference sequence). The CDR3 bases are TGTGCCTGGAGTGTAGGCGGCCTCACAGATACGCAGTATTTT. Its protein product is CAWSVGGLTDTQYF.

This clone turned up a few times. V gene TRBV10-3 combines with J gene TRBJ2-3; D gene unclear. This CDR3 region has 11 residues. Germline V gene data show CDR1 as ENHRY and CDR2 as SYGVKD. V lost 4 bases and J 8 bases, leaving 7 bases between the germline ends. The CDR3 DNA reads TGTGCCATCAGTGGGCGCGGTACGCAGTATTTT. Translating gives CAISGRGTQYF.

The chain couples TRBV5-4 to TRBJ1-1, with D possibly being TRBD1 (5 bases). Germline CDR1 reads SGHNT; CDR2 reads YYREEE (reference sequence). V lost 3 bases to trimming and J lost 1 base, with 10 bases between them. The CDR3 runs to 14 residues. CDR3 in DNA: TGTGCCAGCAGCTCTACCACAGGGAACACTGAAGCTTTCTTT. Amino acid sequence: CASSSTTGNTEAFF.

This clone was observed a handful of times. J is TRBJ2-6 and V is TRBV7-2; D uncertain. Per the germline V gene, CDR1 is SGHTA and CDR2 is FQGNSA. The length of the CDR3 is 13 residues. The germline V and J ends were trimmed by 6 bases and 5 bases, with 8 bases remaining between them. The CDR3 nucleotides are TGTGCCAGCAGTCTACCGAGGGCCAACGTCCTGACTTTC. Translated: CASSLPRANVLTF.

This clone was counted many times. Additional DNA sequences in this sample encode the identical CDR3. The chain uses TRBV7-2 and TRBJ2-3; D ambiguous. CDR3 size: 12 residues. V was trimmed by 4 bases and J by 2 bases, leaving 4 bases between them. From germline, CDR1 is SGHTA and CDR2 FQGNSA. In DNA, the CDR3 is TGTGCCAGCAGCTCGTACACAGATACGCAGTATTTT. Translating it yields CASSSYTDTQYF.

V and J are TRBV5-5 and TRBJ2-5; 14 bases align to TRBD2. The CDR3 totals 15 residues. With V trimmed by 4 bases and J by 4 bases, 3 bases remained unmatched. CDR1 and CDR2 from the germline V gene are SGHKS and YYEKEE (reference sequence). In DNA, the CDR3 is TGTGCCAGCAGCGGGACTAGCGGGAGAGGAGAGACCCAGTACTTC. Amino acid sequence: CASSGTSGRGETQYF.

The CDR3 loop reads CASRGTGSGYGYTF. DNA for the CDR3: TGTGCCAGCAGGGGGACAGGGTCTGGCTATGGCTACACCTTC. The rearrangement links TRBV27 to TRBJ1-2; 9 nucleotides agree with TRBD1. This CDR3 region has 14 residues. With 6 bases clipped from V and 4 bases from J, the junction kept 6 bases outside the gene matches. The V gene's germline CDR1 is MNHEY and CDR2 SMNVEV (reference sequence).

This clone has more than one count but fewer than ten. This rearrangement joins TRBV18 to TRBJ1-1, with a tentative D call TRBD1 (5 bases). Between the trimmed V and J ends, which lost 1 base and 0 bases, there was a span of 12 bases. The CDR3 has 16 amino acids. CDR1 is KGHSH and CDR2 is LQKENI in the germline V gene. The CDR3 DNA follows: TGTGCCAGCTCACCACGGCAGGGCGATATGAACACTGAAGCTTTCTTT. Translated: CASSPRQGDMNTEAFF.

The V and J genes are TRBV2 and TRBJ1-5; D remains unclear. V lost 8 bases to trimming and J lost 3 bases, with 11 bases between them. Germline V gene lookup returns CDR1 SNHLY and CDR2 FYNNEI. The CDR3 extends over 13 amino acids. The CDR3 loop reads CASGEVDNQPQHF. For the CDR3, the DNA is TGTGCCAGCGGGGAGGTAGACAATCAGCCCCAGCATTTT.

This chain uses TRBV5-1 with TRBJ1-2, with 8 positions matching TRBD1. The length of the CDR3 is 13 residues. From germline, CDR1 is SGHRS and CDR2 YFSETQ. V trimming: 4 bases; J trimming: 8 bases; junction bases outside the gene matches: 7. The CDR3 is CASSAGQGWGYTF. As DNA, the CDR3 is TGCGCCAGCAGCGCCGGACAGGGCTGGGGCTACACCTTC.

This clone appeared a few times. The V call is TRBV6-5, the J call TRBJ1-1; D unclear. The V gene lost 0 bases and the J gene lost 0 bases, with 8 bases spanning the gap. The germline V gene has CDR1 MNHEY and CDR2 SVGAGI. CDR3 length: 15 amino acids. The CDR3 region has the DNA TGTGCCAGCAGTTACTCTGGGAACTTGAACACTGAAGCTTTCTTT. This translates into CASSYSGNLNTEAFF.

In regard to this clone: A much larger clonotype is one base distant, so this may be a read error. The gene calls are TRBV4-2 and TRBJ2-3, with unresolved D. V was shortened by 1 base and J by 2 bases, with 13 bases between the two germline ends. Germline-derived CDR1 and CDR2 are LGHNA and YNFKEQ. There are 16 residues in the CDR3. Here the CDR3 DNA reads TGTGCCAGCAGCCAAGGGCTAATGGGTCTCACAGATACGCAGTATTTT. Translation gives CASSQGLMGLTDTQYF.

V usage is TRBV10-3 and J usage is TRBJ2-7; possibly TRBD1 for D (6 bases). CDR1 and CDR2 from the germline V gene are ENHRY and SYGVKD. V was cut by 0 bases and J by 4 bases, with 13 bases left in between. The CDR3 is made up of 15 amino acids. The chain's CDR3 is CAISESRQGSYEQYF. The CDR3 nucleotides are TGTGCCATCAGTGAGTCGCGGCAGGGGTCATACGAGCAGTACTTC.

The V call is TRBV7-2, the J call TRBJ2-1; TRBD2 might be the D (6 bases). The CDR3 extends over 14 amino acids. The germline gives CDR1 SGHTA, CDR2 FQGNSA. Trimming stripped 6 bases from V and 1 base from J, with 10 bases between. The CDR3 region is CASRGRGSYNEQFF. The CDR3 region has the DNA TGTGCCAGCAGAGGGCGGGGATCCTACAATGAGCAGTTCTTC.

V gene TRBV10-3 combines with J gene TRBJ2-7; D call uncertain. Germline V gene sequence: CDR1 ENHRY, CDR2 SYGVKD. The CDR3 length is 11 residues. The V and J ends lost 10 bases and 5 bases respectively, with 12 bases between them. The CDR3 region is CATTVRNEQYF. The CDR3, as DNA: TGTGCCACGACTGTAAGGAACGAGCAGTACTTC.

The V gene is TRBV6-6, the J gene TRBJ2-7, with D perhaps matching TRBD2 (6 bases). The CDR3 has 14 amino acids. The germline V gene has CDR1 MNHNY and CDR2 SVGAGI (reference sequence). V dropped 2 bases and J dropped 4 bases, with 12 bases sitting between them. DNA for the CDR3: TGTGCCAGCAGTTACCCGGGACTGCCTTACGAGCAGTACTTC. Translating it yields CASSYPGLPYEQYF.

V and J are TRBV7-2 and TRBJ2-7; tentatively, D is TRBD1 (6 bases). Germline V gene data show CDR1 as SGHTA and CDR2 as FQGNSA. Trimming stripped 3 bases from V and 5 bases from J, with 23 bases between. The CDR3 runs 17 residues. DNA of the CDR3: TGTGCCAGCAGCTTTAACTTAGTAGGTGCAGGGGCGGACGAGCAGTACTTC. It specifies CASSFNLVGAGADEQYF.

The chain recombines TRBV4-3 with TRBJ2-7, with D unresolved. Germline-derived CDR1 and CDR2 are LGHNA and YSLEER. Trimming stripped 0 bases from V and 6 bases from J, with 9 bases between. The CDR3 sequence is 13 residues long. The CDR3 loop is CASSQEPRTEQYF. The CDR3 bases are TGCGCCAGCAGCCAAGAGCCCAGGACCGAGCAGTACTTC.